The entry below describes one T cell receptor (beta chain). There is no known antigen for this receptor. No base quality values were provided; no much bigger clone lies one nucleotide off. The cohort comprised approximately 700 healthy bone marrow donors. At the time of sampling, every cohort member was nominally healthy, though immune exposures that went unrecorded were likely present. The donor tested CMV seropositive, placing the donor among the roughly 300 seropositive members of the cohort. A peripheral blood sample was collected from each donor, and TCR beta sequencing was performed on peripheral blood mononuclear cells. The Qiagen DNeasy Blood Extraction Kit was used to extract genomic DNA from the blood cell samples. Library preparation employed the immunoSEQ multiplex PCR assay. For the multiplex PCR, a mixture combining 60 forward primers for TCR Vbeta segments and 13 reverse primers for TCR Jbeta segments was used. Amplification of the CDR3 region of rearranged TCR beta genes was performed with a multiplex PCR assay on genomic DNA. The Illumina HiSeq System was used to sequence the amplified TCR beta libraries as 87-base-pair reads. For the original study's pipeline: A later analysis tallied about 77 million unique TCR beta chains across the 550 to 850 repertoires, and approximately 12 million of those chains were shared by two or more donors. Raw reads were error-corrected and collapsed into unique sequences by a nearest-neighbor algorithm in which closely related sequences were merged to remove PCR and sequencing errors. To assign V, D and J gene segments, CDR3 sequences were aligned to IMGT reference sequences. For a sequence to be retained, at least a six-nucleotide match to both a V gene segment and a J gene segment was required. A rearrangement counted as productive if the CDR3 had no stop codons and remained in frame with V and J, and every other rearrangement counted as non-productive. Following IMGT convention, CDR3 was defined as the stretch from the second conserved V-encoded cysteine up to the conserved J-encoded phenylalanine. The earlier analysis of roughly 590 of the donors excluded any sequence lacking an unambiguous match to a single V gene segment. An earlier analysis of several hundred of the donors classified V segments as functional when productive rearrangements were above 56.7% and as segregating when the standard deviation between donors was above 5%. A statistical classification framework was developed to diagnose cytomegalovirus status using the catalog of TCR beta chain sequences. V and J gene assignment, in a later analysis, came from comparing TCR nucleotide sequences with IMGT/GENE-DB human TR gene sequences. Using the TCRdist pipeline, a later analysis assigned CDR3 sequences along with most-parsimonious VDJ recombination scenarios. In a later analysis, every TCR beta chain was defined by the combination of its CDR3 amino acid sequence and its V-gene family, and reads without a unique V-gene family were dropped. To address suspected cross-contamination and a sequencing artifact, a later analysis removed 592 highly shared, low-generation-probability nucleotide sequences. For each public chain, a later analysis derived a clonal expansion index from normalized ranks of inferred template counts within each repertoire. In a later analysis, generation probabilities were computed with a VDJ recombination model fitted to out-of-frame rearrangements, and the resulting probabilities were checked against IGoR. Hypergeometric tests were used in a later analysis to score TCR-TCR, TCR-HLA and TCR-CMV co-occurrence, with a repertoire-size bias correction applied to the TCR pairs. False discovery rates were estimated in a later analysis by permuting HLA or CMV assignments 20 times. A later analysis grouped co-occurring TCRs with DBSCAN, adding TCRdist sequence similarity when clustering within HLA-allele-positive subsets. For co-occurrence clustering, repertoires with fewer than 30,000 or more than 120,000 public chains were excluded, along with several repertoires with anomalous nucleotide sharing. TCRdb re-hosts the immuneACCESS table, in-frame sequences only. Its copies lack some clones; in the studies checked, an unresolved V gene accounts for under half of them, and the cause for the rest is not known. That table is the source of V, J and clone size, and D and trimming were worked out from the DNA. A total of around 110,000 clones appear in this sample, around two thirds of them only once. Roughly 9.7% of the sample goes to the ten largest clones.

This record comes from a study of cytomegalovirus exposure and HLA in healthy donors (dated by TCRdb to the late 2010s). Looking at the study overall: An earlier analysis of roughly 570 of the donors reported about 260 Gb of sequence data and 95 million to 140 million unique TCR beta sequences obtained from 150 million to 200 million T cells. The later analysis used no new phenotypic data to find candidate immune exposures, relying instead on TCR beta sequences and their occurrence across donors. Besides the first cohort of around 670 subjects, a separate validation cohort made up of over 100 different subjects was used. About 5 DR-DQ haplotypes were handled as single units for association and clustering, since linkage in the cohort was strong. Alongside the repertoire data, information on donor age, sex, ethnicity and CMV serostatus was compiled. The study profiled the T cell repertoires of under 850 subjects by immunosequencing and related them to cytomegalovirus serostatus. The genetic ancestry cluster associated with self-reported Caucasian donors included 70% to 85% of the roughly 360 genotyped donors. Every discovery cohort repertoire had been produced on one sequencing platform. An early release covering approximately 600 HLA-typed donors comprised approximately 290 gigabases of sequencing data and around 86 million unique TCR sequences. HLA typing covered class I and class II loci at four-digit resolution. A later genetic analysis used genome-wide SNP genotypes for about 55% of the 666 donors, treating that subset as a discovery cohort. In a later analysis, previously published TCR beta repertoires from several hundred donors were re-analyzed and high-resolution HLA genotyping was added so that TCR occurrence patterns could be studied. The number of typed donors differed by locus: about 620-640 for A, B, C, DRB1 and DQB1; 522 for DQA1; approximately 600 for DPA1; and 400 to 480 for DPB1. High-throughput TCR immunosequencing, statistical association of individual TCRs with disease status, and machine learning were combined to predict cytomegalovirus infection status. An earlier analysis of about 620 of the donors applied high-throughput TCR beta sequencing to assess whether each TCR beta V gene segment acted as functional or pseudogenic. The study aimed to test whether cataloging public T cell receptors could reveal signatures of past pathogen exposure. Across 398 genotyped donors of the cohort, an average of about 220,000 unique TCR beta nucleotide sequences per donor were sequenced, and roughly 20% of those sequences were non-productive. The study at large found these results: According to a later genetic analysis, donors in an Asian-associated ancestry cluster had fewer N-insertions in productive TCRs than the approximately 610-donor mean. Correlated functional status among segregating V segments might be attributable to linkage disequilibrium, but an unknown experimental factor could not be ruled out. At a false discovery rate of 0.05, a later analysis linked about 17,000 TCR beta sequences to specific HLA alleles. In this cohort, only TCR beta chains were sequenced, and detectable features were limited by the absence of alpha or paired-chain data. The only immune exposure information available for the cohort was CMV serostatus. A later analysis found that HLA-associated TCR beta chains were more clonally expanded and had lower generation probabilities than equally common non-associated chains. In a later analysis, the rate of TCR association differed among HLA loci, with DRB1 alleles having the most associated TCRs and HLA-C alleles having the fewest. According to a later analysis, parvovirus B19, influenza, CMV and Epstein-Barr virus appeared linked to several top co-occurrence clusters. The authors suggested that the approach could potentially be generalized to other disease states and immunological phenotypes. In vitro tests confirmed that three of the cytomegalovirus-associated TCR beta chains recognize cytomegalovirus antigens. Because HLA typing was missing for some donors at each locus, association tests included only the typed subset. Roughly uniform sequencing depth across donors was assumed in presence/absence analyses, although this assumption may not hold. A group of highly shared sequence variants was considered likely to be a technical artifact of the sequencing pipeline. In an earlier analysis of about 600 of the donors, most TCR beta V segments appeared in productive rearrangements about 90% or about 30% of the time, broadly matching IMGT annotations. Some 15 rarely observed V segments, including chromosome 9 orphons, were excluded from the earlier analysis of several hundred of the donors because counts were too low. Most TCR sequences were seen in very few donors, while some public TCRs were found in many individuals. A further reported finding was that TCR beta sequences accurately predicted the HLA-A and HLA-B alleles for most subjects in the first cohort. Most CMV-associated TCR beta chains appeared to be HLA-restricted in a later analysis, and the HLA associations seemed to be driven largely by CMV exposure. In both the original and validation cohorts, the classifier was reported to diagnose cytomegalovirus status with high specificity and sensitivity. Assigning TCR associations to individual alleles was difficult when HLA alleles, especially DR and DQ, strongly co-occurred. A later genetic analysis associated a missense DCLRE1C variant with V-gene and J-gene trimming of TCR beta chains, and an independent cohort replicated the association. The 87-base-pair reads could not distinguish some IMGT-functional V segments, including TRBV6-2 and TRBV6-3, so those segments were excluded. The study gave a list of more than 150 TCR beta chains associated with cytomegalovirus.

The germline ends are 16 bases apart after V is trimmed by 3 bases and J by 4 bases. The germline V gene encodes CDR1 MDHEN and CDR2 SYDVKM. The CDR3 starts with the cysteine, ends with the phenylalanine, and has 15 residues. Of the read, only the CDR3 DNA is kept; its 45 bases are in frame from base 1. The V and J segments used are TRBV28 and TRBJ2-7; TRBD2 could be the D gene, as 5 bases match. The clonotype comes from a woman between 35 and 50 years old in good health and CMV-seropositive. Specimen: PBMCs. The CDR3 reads CASSLRAGLRYEQYF. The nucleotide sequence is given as TGTGCCAGCAGTTTGAGGGCAGGCCTTAGGTACGAGCAGTACTTC. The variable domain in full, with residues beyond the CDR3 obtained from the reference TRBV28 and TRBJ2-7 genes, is DVKVTQSSRYLVKRTGEKVFLECVQDMDHENMFWYRQDPGLGLRLIYFSYDVKMKEKGDIPEGYSVSREKKERFSLILESASTNQTSMYLCASSLRAGLRYEQYFGPGTRLTVT.